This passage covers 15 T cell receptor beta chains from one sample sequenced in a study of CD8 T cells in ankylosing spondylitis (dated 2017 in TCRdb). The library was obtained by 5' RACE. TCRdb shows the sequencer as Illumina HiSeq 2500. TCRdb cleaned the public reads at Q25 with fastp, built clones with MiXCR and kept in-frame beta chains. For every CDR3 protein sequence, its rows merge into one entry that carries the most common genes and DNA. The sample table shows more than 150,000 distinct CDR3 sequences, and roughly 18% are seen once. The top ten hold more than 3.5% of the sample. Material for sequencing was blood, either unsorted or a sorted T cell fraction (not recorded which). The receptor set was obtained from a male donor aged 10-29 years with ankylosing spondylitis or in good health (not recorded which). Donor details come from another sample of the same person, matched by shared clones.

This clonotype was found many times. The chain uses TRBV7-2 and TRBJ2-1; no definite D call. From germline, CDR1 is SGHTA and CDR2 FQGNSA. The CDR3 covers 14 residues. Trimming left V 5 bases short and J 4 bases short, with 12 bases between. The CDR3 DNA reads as TGTGCCAGCAGCCGACCTGGGCCTTACAATGAGCAGTTCTTC. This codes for CASSRPGPYNEQFF.

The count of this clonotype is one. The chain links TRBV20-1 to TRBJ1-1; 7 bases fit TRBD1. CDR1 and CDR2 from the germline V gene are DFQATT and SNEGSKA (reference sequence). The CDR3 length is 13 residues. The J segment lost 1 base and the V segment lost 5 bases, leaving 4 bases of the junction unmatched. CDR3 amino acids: CSAPGQSNTEAFF. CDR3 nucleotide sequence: TGCAGTGCTCCGGGACAGTCGAACACTGAAGCTTTCTTT.

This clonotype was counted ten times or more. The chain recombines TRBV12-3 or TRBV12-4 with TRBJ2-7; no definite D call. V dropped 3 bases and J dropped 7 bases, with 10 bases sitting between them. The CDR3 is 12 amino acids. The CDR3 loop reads CASSFASQEQYF. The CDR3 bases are TGTGCCAGCAGTTTTGCTAGTCAAGAGCAGTACTTC.

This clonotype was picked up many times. CDR3 protein: CASSLYSSGSNEQFF. In DNA, the CDR3 is TGCGCCAGCAGCTTGTACTCTAGCGGTAGCAATGAGCAGTTCTTC. V is TRBV5-1 and J is TRBJ2-1, with TRBD2 matching 7 bases. Per germline, CDR1 SGHRS and CDR2 YFSETQ. The CDR3 length is 15 residues. The J segment lost 6 bases and the V segment lost 1 base, leaving 7 bases of the junction unmatched.

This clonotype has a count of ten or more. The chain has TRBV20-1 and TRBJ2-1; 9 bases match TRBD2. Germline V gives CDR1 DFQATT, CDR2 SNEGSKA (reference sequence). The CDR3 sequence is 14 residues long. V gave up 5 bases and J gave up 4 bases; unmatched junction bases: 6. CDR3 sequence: CSALGLASYNEQFF. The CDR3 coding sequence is TGCAGTGCTTTAGGACTAGCGAGTTACAATGAGCAGTTCTTC.

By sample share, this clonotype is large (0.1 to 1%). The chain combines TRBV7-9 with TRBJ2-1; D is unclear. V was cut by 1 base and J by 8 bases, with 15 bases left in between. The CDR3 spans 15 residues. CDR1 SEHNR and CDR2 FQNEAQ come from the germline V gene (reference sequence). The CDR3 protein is CASSLGLSEIDEQFF. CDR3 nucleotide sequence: TGTGCCAGCAGCTTAGGGCTATCTGAAATCGATGAGCAGTTCTTC.

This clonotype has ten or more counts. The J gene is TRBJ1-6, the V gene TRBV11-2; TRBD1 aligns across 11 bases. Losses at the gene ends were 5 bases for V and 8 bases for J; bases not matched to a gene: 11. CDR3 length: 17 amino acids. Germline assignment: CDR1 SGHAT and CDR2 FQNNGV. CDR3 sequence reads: CASSPQRGQGAYSPLHF. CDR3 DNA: TGTGCCAGCAGCCCGCAGAGAGGACAGGGGGCGTATTCACCCCTCCACTTT.

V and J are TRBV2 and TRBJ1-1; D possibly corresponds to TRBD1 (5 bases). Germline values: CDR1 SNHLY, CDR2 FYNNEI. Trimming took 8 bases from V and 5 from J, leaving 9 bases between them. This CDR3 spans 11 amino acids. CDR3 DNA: TGTGCCAGCGAAGAGGGGACTGAAGCTTTCTTT. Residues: CASEEGTEAFF.

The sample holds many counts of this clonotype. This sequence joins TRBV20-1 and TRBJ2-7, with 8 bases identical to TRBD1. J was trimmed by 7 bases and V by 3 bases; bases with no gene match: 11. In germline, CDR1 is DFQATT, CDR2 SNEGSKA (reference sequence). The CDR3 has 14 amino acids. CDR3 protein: CSARVGQGAREQYF. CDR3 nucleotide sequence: TGCAGTGCTAGGGTCGGGCAGGGGGCAAGGGAGCAGTACTTC.

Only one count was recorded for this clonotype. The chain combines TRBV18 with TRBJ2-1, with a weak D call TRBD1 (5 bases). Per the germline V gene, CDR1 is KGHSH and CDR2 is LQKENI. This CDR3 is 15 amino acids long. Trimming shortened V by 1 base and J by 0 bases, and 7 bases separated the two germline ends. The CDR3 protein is CASSPQQGSYNEQFF. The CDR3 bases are TGTGCCAGCTCACCACAGCAGGGCTCCTACAATGAGCAGTTCTTC.

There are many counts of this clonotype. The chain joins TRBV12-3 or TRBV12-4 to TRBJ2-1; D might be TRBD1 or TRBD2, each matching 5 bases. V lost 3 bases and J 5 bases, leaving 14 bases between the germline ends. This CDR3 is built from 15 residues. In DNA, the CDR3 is TGTGCCAGCAGTTTCTTCGGGACGAACAACAATGAGCAGTTCTTC. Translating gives CASSFFGTNNNEQFF.

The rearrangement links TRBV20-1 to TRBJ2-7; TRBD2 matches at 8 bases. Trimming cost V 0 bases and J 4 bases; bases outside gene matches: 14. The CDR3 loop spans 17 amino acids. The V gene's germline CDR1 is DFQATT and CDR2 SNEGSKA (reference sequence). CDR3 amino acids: CSARDRPKREKGYEQYF. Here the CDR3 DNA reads TGCAGTGCTAGAGATCGCCCTAAGCGGGAGAAGGGGTACGAGCAGTACTTC.

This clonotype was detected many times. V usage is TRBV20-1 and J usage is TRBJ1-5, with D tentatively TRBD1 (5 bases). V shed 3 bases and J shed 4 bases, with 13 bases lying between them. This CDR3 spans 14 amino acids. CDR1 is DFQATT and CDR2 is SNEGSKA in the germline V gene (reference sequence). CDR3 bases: TGCAGTGCTAGGGGGGGGACGGCGAATCAGCCCCAGCATTTT. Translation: CSARGGTANQPQHF.

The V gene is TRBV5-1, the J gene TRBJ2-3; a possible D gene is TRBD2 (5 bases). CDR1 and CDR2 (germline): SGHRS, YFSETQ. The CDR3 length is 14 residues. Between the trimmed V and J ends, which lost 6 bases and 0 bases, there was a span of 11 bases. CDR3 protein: CASKVGGSTDTQYF. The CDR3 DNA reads TGCGCCAGCAAAGTTGGCGGGAGCACAGATACGCAGTATTTT.

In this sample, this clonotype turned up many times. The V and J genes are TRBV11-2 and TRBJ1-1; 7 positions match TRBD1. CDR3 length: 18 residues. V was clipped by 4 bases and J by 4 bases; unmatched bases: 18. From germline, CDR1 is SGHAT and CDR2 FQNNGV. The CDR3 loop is CASSSRRTGGGWGTEAFF. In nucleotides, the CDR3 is TGTGCCAGCAGCTCTCGTAGGACAGGCGGGGGTTGGGGCACTGAAGCTTTCTTT.